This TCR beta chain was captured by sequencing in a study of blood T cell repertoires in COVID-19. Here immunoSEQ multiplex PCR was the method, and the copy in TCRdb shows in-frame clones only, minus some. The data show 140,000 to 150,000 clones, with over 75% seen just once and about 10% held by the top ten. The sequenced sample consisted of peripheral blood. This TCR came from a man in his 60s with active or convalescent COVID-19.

CDR3 sequence (DNA): TGTGCTAGTGGTACCCAGGCGGAGACCCAGTACTTC. It is translated as CASGTQAETQYF. The chain uses TRBV12-5 and TRBJ2-5, with D unclear. The CDR3 covers 12 residues. Germline values: CDR1 LGHNT, CDR2 FRNRAP. The V and J ends lost 5 bases and 5 bases respectively, with 9 bases between them.